The 21 T cell receptor beta chains below all came from one sample that was sequenced in a study of read filtering for tumor transcriptome and immune sequencing. This library used roughly 400 ng RNA and molecular barcoded adaptors spanning alpha/delta and beta/gamma chains. MiXCR, run by TCRdb on the reads, gives a single entry per CDR3 protein. This sample has approximately 140,000 distinct CDR3 sequences, with 13% found just once. The sample comprised a population of CD138-negative cells sorted from bone marrow. These receptor sequences come from a donor at least 40 years old with multiple myeloma.

This clonotype was seen repeatedly, ten times or more. The genes are TRBV20-1 and TRBJ2-1; D gene uncertain. CDR3 size: 14 residues. Germline-derived CDR1 and CDR2 are DFQATT and SNEGSKA (reference sequence). The V end was cut by 0 bases, the J end by 4 bases, with 10 bases between. CDR3 DNA sequence: TGCAGTGCTAGAGACGTTGACTCTTACAATGAGCAGTTCTTC. This translates into CSARDVDSYNEQFF.

This clonotype was found many times. V is TRBV12-3 or TRBV12-4 and J is TRBJ1-5, with 7 bases identical to TRBD1. The CDR3 is 14 residues long. V lost 6 bases and J lost 2; bases outside the gene matches: 4. The DNA for the CDR3 is TGTGCCAGCAGGCTAACAGGGGGCAATCAGCCCCAGCATTTT. This encodes CASRLTGGNQPQHF.

In this sample, this clonotype turned up a few times. One base away lies a much larger clone, so this may be a sequencing read error. The chain couples TRBV12-3 or TRBV12-4 to TRBJ1-1; the D gene is possibly TRBD1 (5 bases). The CDR3 is made up of 11 amino acids. CDR3 sequence (DNA): TGTGCCAGCAGTTTACGGGACGAAGCTTCCTTT. It is translated as CASSLRDEASF.

Ten or more counts support this clonotype. The J gene is TRBJ2-6, the V gene TRBV11-2, with D tentatively TRBD1 (6 bases). The CDR3 is 19 residues long. The germline gives CDR1 SGHAT, CDR2 FQNNGV. V was trimmed by 3 bases and J by 0 bases, leaving 18 bases between them. The CDR3 region is CASSFVLGHHYSGANVLTF. As DNA, the CDR3 is TGTGCCAGCAGCTTCGTCCTGGGACACCATTACTCTGGGGCCAACGTCCTGACTTTC.

In its sample, this clonotype was seen many times. The chain has TRBV29-1 and TRBJ1-4, with a weak D call TRBD1 (5 bases). The germline gives CDR1 SQVTM, CDR2 ANQGSEA. This CDR3 is built from 12 residues. Trimming shortened V by 2 bases and J by 11 bases, and 12 bases separated the two germline ends. The CDR3 DNA is TGCAGCGTTGAACTCTCCGGGGGTAAACTGTTTTTT. This translates into CSVELSGGKLFF.

This clonotype was picked up many times. Likely a read error: the CDR3 ends without its conserved phenylalanine or tryptophan. This chain's CDR3 is CASSLDHYGYTI. In DNA, the CDR3 is TGTGCCAGCAGCTTAGACCACTATGGCTACACCATC. V is TRBV11-2 and J is TRBJ1-2; D remains unclear. The CDR3 spans 12 residues. V lost 0 bases to trimming and J lost 3 bases, with 2 bases between them. Germline CDR1 reads SGHAT; CDR2 reads FQNNGV.

The V call is TRBV27, the J call TRBJ2-3; no clear D gene. The CDR3 length is 15 residues. Trimming took 3 bases from V and 1 from J, leaving 11 bases between them. CDR1 is MNHEY, CDR2 SMNVEV, per germline (reference sequence). CDR3 amino acids: CASSFDRLGTDTQYF. DNA of the CDR3: TGTGCCAGCAGTTTTGACCGTCTGGGCACAGATACGCAGTATTTT.

This clonotype was recorded many times. This chain's CDR3 is CSARKENTGELFF. CDR3 bases: TGCAGTGCTAGAAAGGAGAACACCGGGGAGCTGTTTTTT. The chain recombines TRBV20-1 with TRBJ2-2; D is ambiguous. The CDR3 extends over 13 amino acids. The germline gives CDR1 DFQATT, CDR2 SNEGSKA (reference sequence). V was clipped by 2 bases and J by 1 base, with 5 bases between them.

The chain carries TRBV6-2 or TRBV6-3 and TRBJ2-1, with 7 positions matching TRBD1. V was pared by 4 bases and J by 5 bases, with 8 bases of the junction left unmatched. CDR1 and CDR2 from the germline V gene are MNHEY and SVGEGT. This CDR3 contains 15 residues. DNA of the CDR3: TGTGCCAGCAGTTCCGCCGGGACAGTAAACAATGAGCAGTTCTTC. This sequence encodes CASSSAGTVNNEQFF.

This clonotype was picked up many times. This chain uses TRBV20-1 with TRBJ2-3; no clear D. Germline CDR1 is DFQATT and CDR2 is SNEGSKA (reference sequence). V was pared by 6 bases and J by 0 bases, with 16 bases between. The CDR3 extends over 15 amino acids. CDR3 sequence: CSAKDGPFSTDTQYF. The CDR3 DNA reads TGCAGTGCCAAGGACGGACCTTTTAGCACAGATACGCAGTATTTT.

This clonotype was seen repeatedly, ten times or more. This chain connects TRBV12-3 or TRBV12-4 to TRBJ2-3; no reliable D call. V lost 3 bases and J lost 2, with 9 bases in between. This CDR3 comprises 14 residues. CDR3 in DNA: TGTGCCAGCAGTTTTAGGTCATTCACAGATACGCAGTATTTT. Translation gives CASSFRSFTDTQYF.

In this sample, this clonotype turned up many times. This chain uses TRBV5-1 with TRBJ1-1; the D is unclear. V was trimmed by 1 base and J by 3 bases, leaving 4 bases between them. CDR1 and CDR2 from the germline V gene are SGHRS and YFSETQ. There are 12 residues in the CDR3. The CDR3 sequence: CASSLSDTEAFF. CDR3 DNA sequence: TGCGCCAGCAGCTTGAGCGACACTGAAGCTTTCTTT.

This clonotype was observed at least ten times. V usage is TRBV10-3 and J usage is TRBJ2-7; 9 nucleotides align to TRBD1. V shed 0 bases, J shed 0 bases, and the junction held 0 bases outside the gene matches. The CDR3 spans 15 residues. The V gene's germline CDR1 is ENHRY and CDR2 SYGVKD. The CDR3 DNA follows: TGTGCCATCAGTGAGTCGACAGGGGGCTCCTACGAGCAGTACTTC. It codes for CAISESTGGSYEQYF.

This clonotype appeared many times. In nucleotides, the CDR3 is TGTGCCAGCAGCTTAAAAGTCCGGGGGAACACTGAAGCTTTCTTT. It codes for CASSLKVRGNTEAFF. The chain couples TRBV7-2 to TRBJ1-1; unclear D gene. Germline loops: CDR1 SGHTA, CDR2 FQGNSA. Deletions cut 2 bases from V and 1 base from J, with 11 bases between. This CDR3 is 15 amino acids long. Based on the CDR3 plus reference TRBV7-2 and TRBJ1-1, the full variable domain is GAGVSQSPSNKVTEKGKDVELRCDPISGHTALYWYRQSLGQGLEFLIYFQGNSAPDKSGLPSDRFSAERTGGSVSTLTIQRTQQEDSAVYLCASSLKVRGNTEAFFGQGTRLTVV.

This clonotype occurred many times. The chain carries TRBV19 and TRBJ2-2; no firm D call. The germline V and J ends were trimmed by 8 bases and 6 bases, with 4 bases remaining between them. The CDR3 spans 10 residues. Germline CDR1 is LNHDA and CDR2 is SQIVND (reference sequence). This CDR3 is CASSSGELFF. The DNA for the CDR3 is TGTGCCAGTTCGTCCGGGGAGCTGTTTTTT.

The table lists this clonotype with many counts. The chain recombines TRBV4-1 with TRBJ2-1, with D hard to call. CDR1 and CDR2 from the germline V gene are MGHRA and YSYEKL. The CDR3 runs to 12 residues. V was clipped by 0 bases and J by 13 bases, with 10 bases between them. CDR3 in amino acids: CASSQELAHQFF. DNA of the CDR3: TGCGCCAGCAGCCAAGAGTTAGCCCACCAGTTCTTC.

This chain joins TRBV7-9 and TRBJ2-3; D possibly corresponds to TRBD2 (5 bases). V was cut by 4 bases and J by 0 bases, with 8 bases left in between. The CDR3 consists of 14 residues. The germline gives CDR1 SEHNR, CDR2 FQNEAQ (reference sequence). CDR3 in amino acids: CASSSDSSTDTQYF. In DNA, the CDR3 is TGTGCCAGCAGCTCGGACTCTAGCACAGATACGCAGTATTTT.

This clonotype was found a few times. This chain links TRBV5-4 with TRBJ2-5; possibly TRBD2 for D (6 bases). Per germline, CDR1 SGHNT and CDR2 YYREEE (reference sequence). The length of the CDR3 is 16 residues. Trimming pared 4 bases from V and 2 bases from J, leaving 18 bases between. CDR3 region: CASSPNVGGLQETQYF. The CDR3 nucleotides read TGTGCCAGCAGCCCCAACGTCGGGGGTCTACAAGAGACCCAGTACTTC.

This clonotype was counted a few times. A much larger clone lies one base from this, so it may be a read error. V usage is TRBV20-1 and J usage is TRBJ1-1, with a tentative D call TRBD1 (6 bases). The germline gives CDR1 DFQATT, CDR2 SNEGSKA (reference sequence). Trimming removed 0 bases from V and 3 bases from J, with 14 bases in between. The CDR3 has 15 residues. The chain's CDR3 is CSARDHRAFHTEAFF. The DNA for the CDR3 is TGCAGTGCTAGAGATCACAGGGCATTCCACACTGAAGCTTTCTTT.

This clonotype was picked up many times. The chain combines TRBV19 with TRBJ2-7, with D perhaps TRBD1 (5 bases). Trimming stripped 1 base from V and 1 base from J, with 11 bases between. From germline, CDR1 is LNHDA and CDR2 SQIVND (reference sequence). The CDR3 extends over 15 amino acids. CDR3 region: CASSIGARGSYEQYF. The CDR3 nucleotides are TGTGCCAGTAGTATAGGAGCTAGGGGATCCTACGAGCAGTACTTC.

This clonotype was observed many times. The chain is built from TRBV20-1 and TRBJ2-7; either TRBD1 or TRBD2 may fit D (5 bases each). This CDR3 comprises 14 residues. Per germline, CDR1 DFQATT and CDR2 SNEGSKA (reference sequence). With 1 base removed from V and 0 bases from J, the gap between germline ends came to 10 bases. The CDR3 nucleotides are TGCAGTGCTAGAGGGGGGTCCAGCTCCTACGAGCAGTACTTC. Residues: CSARGGSSSYEQYF.